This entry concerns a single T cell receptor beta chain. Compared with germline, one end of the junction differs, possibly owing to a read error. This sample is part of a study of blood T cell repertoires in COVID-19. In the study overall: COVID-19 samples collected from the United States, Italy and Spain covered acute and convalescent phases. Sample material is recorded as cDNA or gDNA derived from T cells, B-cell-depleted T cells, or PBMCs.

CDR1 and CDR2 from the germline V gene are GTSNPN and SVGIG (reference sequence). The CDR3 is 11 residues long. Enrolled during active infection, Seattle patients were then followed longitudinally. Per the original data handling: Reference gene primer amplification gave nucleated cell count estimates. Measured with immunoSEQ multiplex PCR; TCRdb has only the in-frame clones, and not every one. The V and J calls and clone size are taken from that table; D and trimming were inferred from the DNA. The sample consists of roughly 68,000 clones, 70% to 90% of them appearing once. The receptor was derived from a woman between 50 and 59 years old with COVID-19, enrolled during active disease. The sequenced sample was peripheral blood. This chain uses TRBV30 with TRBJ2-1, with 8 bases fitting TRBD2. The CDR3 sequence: CAWSRGGRLIF. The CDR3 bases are TGTGCCTGGAGTCGGGGCGGGAGGTTGATCTTC.